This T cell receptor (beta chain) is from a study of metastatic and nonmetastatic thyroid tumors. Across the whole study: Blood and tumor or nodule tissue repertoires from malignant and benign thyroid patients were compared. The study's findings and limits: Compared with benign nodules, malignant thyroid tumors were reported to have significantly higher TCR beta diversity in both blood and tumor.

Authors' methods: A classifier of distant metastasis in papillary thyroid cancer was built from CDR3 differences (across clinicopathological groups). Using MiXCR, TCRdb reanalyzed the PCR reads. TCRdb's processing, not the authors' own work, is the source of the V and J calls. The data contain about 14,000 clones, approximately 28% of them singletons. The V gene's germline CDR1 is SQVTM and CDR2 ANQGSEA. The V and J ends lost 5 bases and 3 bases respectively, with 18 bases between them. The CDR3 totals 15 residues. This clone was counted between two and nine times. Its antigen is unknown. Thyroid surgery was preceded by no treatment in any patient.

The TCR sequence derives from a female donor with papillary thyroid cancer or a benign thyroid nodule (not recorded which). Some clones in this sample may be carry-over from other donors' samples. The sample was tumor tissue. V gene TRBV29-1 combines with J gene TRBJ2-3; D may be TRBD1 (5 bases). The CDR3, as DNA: TGCAGCGTTAGGGGTCAGGGATTACGTACAGATACGCAGTATTTT. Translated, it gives CSVRGQGLRTDTQYF.